This T cell receptor (beta chain) comes out of a study of regulatory T cells in long-lasting Graves disease. This CDR3 comprises 15 residues. Deletions cut 4 bases from V and 2 bases from J, with 14 bases between. CDR1 and CDR2 from the germline V gene are SEHNR and FQNEAQ (reference sequence). Documented time point: newly diagnosed GD, antithyroid drugs for less than 3 months. Researchers made the TCR library from RNA that was extracted from PBMCs. The authors built TCR beta libraries using iRepertoire HTBI primers and Arm-PCR of CDR3 regions. TCRdb processed the multiplex PCR reads anew with MiXCR; each CDR3 protein has one entry. The sample shows about 460,000 distinct CDR3 sequences, 12% to 15% of them seen only once. The same sample was also studied in work on T cells in Graves' hyperthyroidism and ophthalmopathy.

The sample in question was peripheral blood mononuclear cells (PBMCs), obtained at new diagnosis, from a patient treated with antithyroid drugs. This sequence originates from a woman in her forties or fifties with Graves disease. The rearrangement links TRBV7-9 to TRBJ1-1; a weak D match, TRBD1 (5 bases). CDR3 loop: CASSSIRDPNTEAFF. DNA of the CDR3: TGTGCCAGCAGCTCCATCCGGGACCCTAACACTGAAGCTTTCTTT.